Below are 27 T cell receptor beta chains sequenced from a single sample in a study of blood T cell repertoires in COVID-19. Assay: immunoSEQ multiplex PCR; the TCRdb copy retains only in-frame clones and omits some. The top ten clones hold about an eighth of a sample with 120,000 or so clones, 80% to 85% of them seen once. The sample consisted of peripheral blood. The origin of the receptors is a woman younger than 45 who had recovered from COVID-19.

V and J are TRBV20-1 and TRBJ1-1, with unresolved D. The CDR3 consists of 11 residues. The V end lost 4 bases, the J end lost 6 bases, and 9 bases lay between the germline ends. Germline-derived CDR1 and CDR2 are DFQATT and SNEGSKA (reference sequence). The CDR3 region is CSANGVAEAFF. Here the CDR3 DNA reads TGCAGTGCTAACGGGGTGGCTGAAGCTTTCTTT.

This clone was found a few times. This chain links TRBV3-1 (or the pseudogene TRBV3-2) with TRBJ2-7; 9 bases match TRBD2. The CDR3 consists of 16 residues. Losses at the gene ends were 2 bases for V and 5 bases for J; bases not matched to a gene: 10. Germline loops: CDR1 LGHDT, CDR2 YNNKEL (reference sequence). CDR3 region: CASSQNWAGGPDEQYF. The CDR3, as DNA: TGTGCCAGCAGCCAAAATTGGGCGGGAGGGCCGGACGAGCAGTACTTC.

This rearrangement joins TRBV18 to TRBJ1-1; 9 bases match TRBD1. After removal of 4 bases from V and 1 base from J, the junction contained 10 bases not matched to a gene. The CDR3 is 17 amino acids. Germline CDR1 KGHSH, CDR2 LQKENI. The CDR3 region is CASSQGQGWGTNTEAFF. In nucleotides, the CDR3 is TGTGCCAGCTCACAGGGACAGGGTTGGGGTACGAACACTGAAGCTTTCTTT.

V and J are TRBV7-2 and TRBJ2-2, with D unclear. The CDR3 covers 15 residues. Trimming pared 1 base from V and 3 bases from J, leaving 9 bases between. Germline CDR1 reads SGHTA; CDR2 reads FQGNSA. CDR3: CASSLVPTDTGELFF. Written as DNA, the CDR3 is TGTGCCAGCAGCTTAGTACCCACGGACACCGGGGAGCTGTTTTTT.

The V call is TRBV7-6, the J call TRBJ1-2, with 9 bases fitting TRBD1. Germline V CDR1 and CDR2: SGHVS, FNYEAQ. The V segment lost 5 bases and the J segment 6 bases; nucleotides outside the gene matches: 16. The CDR3 extends over 17 amino acids. As DNA, the CDR3 is TGTGCCAGCAGCCCCGGGACAGGGATTACCCAGGTGAATGGCTACACCTTC. Residues: CASSPGTGITQVNGYTF.

The CDR3 DNA follows: TGTGCCAGCAGCCCATCGGGGGGGGATACGCAGTATTTT. This codes for CASSPSGGDTQYF. V is TRBV7-8 and J is TRBJ2-3, with 8 bases aligning to TRBD2. After removal of 5 bases from V and 6 bases from J, the junction contained 4 bases not matched to a gene. From germline, CDR1 is SGHVS and CDR2 FQNEAQ. The CDR3 spans 13 residues.

This sequence joins TRBV29-1 and TRBJ2-1; 8 bases line up with TRBD2. Germline values: CDR1 SQVTM, CDR2 ANQGSEA. Unmatched junction bases numbered 10, after V lost 4 bases and J lost 8 bases. The CDR3 extends over 14 amino acids. The chain's CDR3 is CSVVVLAGLDEQFF. CDR3 DNA: TGCAGCGTTGTGGTGCTAGCGGGCCTGGATGAGCAGTTCTTC.

This clone was found a few times. This chain links TRBV5-1 with TRBJ1-5; the D is unclear. Trimming took 5 bases from V and 0 from J, leaving 12 bases between them. CDR1 is SGHRS, CDR2 YFSETQ, per germline. The CDR3 sequence is 15 residues long. The CDR3 sequence: CASSPTYGSNQPQHF. DNA for the CDR3: TGCGCCAGCAGTCCCACCTACGGTAGCAATCAGCCCCAGCATTTT. The variable domain in full, completed from reference TRBV5-1 and TRBJ1-5, reads KAGVTQTPRYLIKTRGQQVTLSCSPISGHRSVSWYQQTPGQGLQFLFEYFSETQRNKGNFPGRFSGRQFSNSRSEMNVSTLELGDSALYLCASSPTYGSNQPQHFGDGTRLSIL.

This rearrangement joins TRBV19 to TRBJ1-2, with 11 positions matching TRBD1. The CDR3 length is 14 residues. Germline lookup yields CDR1 LNHDA and CDR2 SQIVND (reference sequence). V was clipped by 7 bases and J by 4 bases; unmatched bases: 5. Here the CDR3 DNA reads TGTGCCAGTATCAGGACAGGGGGCTTCTATGGCTACACCTTC. Its translation: CASIRTGGFYGYTF.

This clone was found once. This sequence joins TRBV11-3 and TRBJ2-2, with a weak D call TRBD2 (5 bases). V lost 2 bases and J 2 bases, leaving 12 bases between the germline ends. The germline V gene has CDR1 SGHNT and CDR2 YENEEA. The CDR3 is made up of 16 amino acids. CDR3 sequence (DNA): TGTGCCAGCAGCTTATCCACGACTACCAACACCGGGGAGCTGTTTTTT. Encoded protein: CASSLSTTTNTGELFF.

This clone turned up a few times. The chain has TRBV7-9 and TRBJ2-7; 10 nucleotides line up with TRBD1. The V gene end was trimmed by 5 bases and the J gene end by 5 bases; junction bases not matched to a gene: 12. Germline CDR1 is SEHNR and CDR2 is FQNEAQ (reference sequence). The CDR3 loop spans 16 amino acids. Here the CDR3 DNA reads TGTGCCAGCAGCCTTCGTCCAGGGACAGGGGTCGACGAGCAGTACTTC. Translation: CASSLRPGTGVDEQYF.

The chain has TRBV19 and TRBJ1-5; 8 bases fit TRBD1. Unmatched junction bases numbered 20, after V lost 10 bases and J lost 0 bases. Germline CDR1 reads LNHDA; CDR2 reads SQIVND (reference sequence). The CDR3 totals 19 residues. The CDR3: CATKGFVWTGPNSNQPQHF. DNA for the CDR3: TGTGCCACCAAGGGGTTCGTCTGGACAGGGCCAAATAGCAATCAGCCCCAGCATTTT. Drawing the rest from reference TRBV19 and TRBJ1-5, the complete variable domain is DGGITQSPKYLFRKEGQNVTLSCEQNLNHDAMYWYRQDPGQGLRLIYYSQIVNDFQKGDIAEGYSVSREKKESFPLTVTSAQKNPTAFYLCATKGFVWTGPNSNQPQHFGDGTRLSIL.

This clone was seen only once. The chain carries TRBV7-2 and TRBJ2-7; TRBD1 agrees at 8 bases. After removal of 5 bases from V and 2 bases from J, the junction contained 5 bases not matched to a gene. The CDR3 has 14 amino acids. Germline V gives CDR1 SGHTA, CDR2 FQGNSA. DNA for the CDR3: TGTGCCAGCAGCCCGGGACAGGACCCCTACGAGCAGTACTTC. It encodes CASSPGQDPYEQYF.

This clone has only one observation. This chain links TRBV6-5 with TRBJ2-5; TRBD1 matches at 8 bases. Germline V gene data show CDR1 as MNHEY and CDR2 as SVGAGI. The junction had 6 bases not matched to a gene; V was cut back by 1 base and J by 2 bases. This CDR3 is 16 amino acids long. The CDR3 region has the DNA TGTGCCAGCAGTTACTTCGGGCGGACAGGGCAAGAGACCCAGTACTTC. Its protein product is CASSYFGRTGQETQYF.

V usage is TRBV6-1 and J usage is TRBJ2-7, with 7 bases lining up with TRBD2. Germline V gene data show CDR1 as MNHNS and CDR2 as SASEGT. This CDR3 is 15 amino acids long. The V segment lost 1 base and the J segment 5 bases; nucleotides outside the gene matches: 8. This CDR3 is CASSEEGGFLNEQYF. CDR3 DNA: TGTGCCAGCAGTGAAGAGGGAGGGTTTCTCAACGAGCAGTACTTC.

This chain joins TRBV18 and TRBJ1-1; 7 bases line up with TRBD1. This CDR3 has 15 residues. With V trimmed by 1 base and J by 3 bases, 5 bases remained unmatched. In germline, CDR1 is KGHSH, CDR2 LQKENI. CDR3 region: CASSPLGQVDTEAFF. The CDR3 DNA reads as TGTGCCAGCTCACCACTCGGACAGGTGGACACTGAAGCTTTCTTT.

Note on this clone: The sample contains more than one DNA sequence encoding this CDR3. The chain has TRBV6-5 and TRBJ1-2; weak D call: TRBD1 (5 bases). The CDR3 spans 11 residues. Trimming took off 4 bases at V and 8 bases at J, with 8 bases between the two ends. Germline V gene data show CDR1 as MNHEY and CDR2 as SVGAGI. CDR3 bases: TGTGCCAGCAGTTCCGGGGGGGGCTACACCTTC. Translating it yields CASSSGGGYTF.

The chain combines TRBV6-5 with TRBJ2-3; tentative D call: TRBD2 (6 bases). CDR1 is MNHEY, CDR2 SVGAGI, per germline. The CDR3 consists of 14 residues. V lost 6 bases and J 3 bases, leaving 13 bases between the germline ends. The CDR3 sequence: CASSQDYRTDTQYF. The CDR3 coding sequence is TGTGCCAGCAGCCAGGACTACCGTACAGATACGCAGTATTTT.

This sequence joins TRBV6-5 and TRBJ1-1; a possible D gene is TRBD1 (6 bases). This CDR3 is built from 13 residues. V shed 8 bases and J shed 0 bases, with 10 bases lying between them. Germline lookup yields CDR1 MNHEY and CDR2 SVGAGI. The CDR3 loop reads CASAQGLNTEAFF. Written as DNA, the CDR3 is TGTGCCAGCGCACAGGGATTGAACACTGAAGCTTTCTTT.

The chain employs TRBV5-5 and TRBJ1-5; no clear D. The germline V gene encodes CDR1 SGHKS and CDR2 YYEKEE (reference sequence). Trimming stripped 3 bases from V and 0 bases from J, with 13 bases between. The CDR3 extends over 16 amino acids. CDR3 in DNA: TGTGCCAGCAGCTCAATATATGGGCATAGCAATCAGCCCCAGCATTTT. Translated, it gives CASSSIYGHSNQPQHF.

The chain is built from TRBV27 and TRBJ2-1, with D maybe TRBD2 (6 bases). Germline-derived CDR1 and CDR2 are MNHEY and SMNVEV (reference sequence). There are 17 residues in the CDR3. Trimming took 5 bases from V and 3 from J, leaving 20 bases between them. For the CDR3, the DNA is TGTGCCAGCAGTCCTTTTGCGGGGCGGGGAGACTACAATGAGCAGTTCTTC. It specifies CASSPFAGRGDYNEQFF.

CDR3 nucleotides: TGTGCCAGTAGTACCCCAAGGGGCACTGAAGCTTTCTTT. Translating it yields CASSTPRGTEAFF. The chain employs TRBV19 and TRBJ1-1, with D tentatively TRBD1 (5 bases). The V gene's germline CDR1 is LNHDA and CDR2 SQIVND (reference sequence). The CDR3 consists of 13 residues. Trimming cost V 4 bases and J 4 bases, with 10 bases left between them.

The V call is TRBV13, the J call TRBJ2-2; 8 bases line up with TRBD1. Trimming took 5 bases from V and 7 from J; bases not matched to a gene: 3. Germline lookup yields CDR1 PRHDT and CDR2 FYEKMQ (reference sequence). The CDR3 loop spans 13 amino acids. CDR3 region: CASSPTGDGELFF. Here the CDR3 DNA reads TGTGCCAGCAGCCCGACAGGGGACGGGGAGCTGTTTTTT.

This clone was seen once. The rearrangement uses TRBV6-6 and TRBJ2-7; weak D call: TRBD1 (6 bases). The CDR3 totals 14 residues. Trimming pared 6 bases from V and 3 bases from J, leaving 15 bases between. CDR1 is MNHNY and CDR2 is SVGAGI in the germline V gene (reference sequence). The CDR3 DNA is TGTGCCAGCAGGGACGGACAGTCCAGCTACGAGCAGTACTTC. This sequence encodes CASRDGQSSYEQYF.

This rearrangement joins TRBV7-2 to TRBJ1-2; TRBD1 might be the D (5 bases). The length of the CDR3 is 14 residues. V shed 2 bases and J shed 7 bases, with 14 bases lying between them. CDR1 SGHTA and CDR2 FQGNSA come from the germline V gene. The DNA for the CDR3 is TGTGCCAGCAGCTTATATAGATATAGGGGTGGCTACACCTTC. Translated: CASSLYRYRGGYTF. The full variable domain, in which reference TRBV7-2 and TRBJ1-2 provide the parts outside the CDR3, is GAGVSQSPSNKVTEKGKDVELRCDPISGHTALYWYRQSLGQGLEFLIYFQGNSAPDKSGLPSDRFSAERTGGSVSTLTIQRTQQEDSAVYLCASSLYRYRGGYTFGSGTRLTVV.

This chain links TRBV4-1 with TRBJ1-5; 8 nucleotides line up with TRBD1. Germline assignment: CDR1 MGHRA and CDR2 YSYEKL. This CDR3 has 17 residues. V gave up 1 base and J gave up 2 bases; unmatched junction bases: 7. The CDR3 here is CASSQGSRGPGNQPQHF. The CDR3 DNA reads TGCGCCAGCAGCCAAGGGTCCAGGGGGCCGGGCAATCAGCCCCAGCATTTT.

The chain combines TRBV5-1 with TRBJ1-1; TRBD1 agrees at 7 bases. V lost 4 bases, J lost 1 base, and 4 bases stayed unmatched. The CDR3 runs 14 residues. CDR1 is SGHRS, CDR2 YFSETQ, per germline. CDR3 coding DNA: TGCGCCAGCAGCGTGGGACAGTCGAACACTGAAGCTTTCTTT. This sequence encodes CASSVGQSNTEAFF. The variable domain in full, completed from reference TRBV5-1 and TRBJ1-1, reads KAGVTQTPRYLIKTRGQQVTLSCSPISGHRSVSWYQQTPGQGLQFLFEYFSETQRNKGNFPGRFSGRQFSNSRSEMNVSTLELGDSALYLCASSVGQSNTEAFFGQGTRLTVV.